The 14 T cell receptor beta chains below come from one sample, sequenced in a study of T cells in Graves' hyperthyroidism and ophthalmopathy (dated 2019 in TCRdb). Library preparation was by multiplex PCR. The run used an Illumina HiSeq 2000. TCR beta CDR3 regions were amplified from RNA transcripts. The TCR CDR3 was subjected to a first round of RT-PCR using the HTBI primer set and the Qiagen OneStep RT-PCR kit. In TCRdb, the public reads were trimmed at Q25 with fastp and aligned with MiXCR, with productive beta chains retained. Rows with one shared CDR3 protein collapse into an entry with the most common genes and DNA. For this sample there are some 560,000 distinct CDR3 sequences; more than 15% appear just once. The top ten clonotypes cover around 7.8% of the sample. The sequenced material came from blood. The receptors come from a woman aged 25 to 45 with Graves' hyperthyroidism.

This clonotype appeared a few times. The chain uses TRBV18 and TRBJ2-7, with D maybe TRBD1 (5 bases). Germline CDR1 reads KGHSH; CDR2 reads LQKENI. Trimming took 8 bases from V and 0 from J, leaving 17 bases between them. The CDR3 extends over 15 amino acids. The CDR3 loop reads CASTSSGSSSYEQYF. CDR3 nucleotides: TGTGCCAGCACAAGTTCAGGGTCCAGCTCCTACGAGCAGTACTTC.

This clonotype appeared many times. This chain connects TRBV11-2 to TRBJ2-7; TRBD1 matches at 9 bases. Germline CDR1 is SGHAT and CDR2 is FQNNGV. The junction had 1 base not matched to a gene; V was cut back by 5 bases and J by 5 bases. CDR3 length: 12 residues. The CDR3 reads CASSRDRDEQYF. CDR3 DNA sequence: TGTGCCAGCAGCAGGGACAGGGACGAGCAGTACTTC.

This clonotype was observed many times. The chain is built from TRBV28 and TRBJ2-7, with D tentatively TRBD2 (6 bases). The CDR3 has 15 amino acids. Trimming pared 4 bases from V and 4 bases from J, leaving 17 bases between. Germline V CDR1 and CDR2: MDHEN, SYDVKM. As DNA, the CDR3 is TGTGCCAGCAGTTATGGGCCGGGTCGGGGGTACGAGCAGTACTTC. This gives the protein CASSYGPGRGYEQYF.

This clonotype has a count of ten or more. The genes are TRBV20-1 and TRBJ2-1, with no clear D. This CDR3 region has 15 residues. Germline CDR1 reads DFQATT; CDR2 reads SNEGSKA (reference sequence). V was clipped by 5 bases and J by 1 base, with 15 bases between them. The CDR3 nucleotides are TGCAGTGCTTCAGACCCCTGGAATTCCTACAATGAGCAGTTCTTC. Its translation is CSASDPWNSYNEQFF.

This clonotype was picked up a small number of times. The rearrangement joins TRBV5-6 to TRBJ2-1; D is possibly TRBD1 (6 bases). Deletions cut 0 bases from V and 8 bases from J, with 21 bases between. The CDR3 contains 17 residues. Germline V lookup: CDR1 SGHDT, CDR2 YYEEEE. CDR3 DNA sequence: TGTGCCAGCAGCTTGGGGATCAGGGGCGTAACTAGGGATGAGCAGTTCTTC. Protein product: CASSLGIRGVTRDEQFF.

This clonotype showed up many times. The gene calls are TRBV20-1 and TRBJ2-1; TRBD1 aligns across 8 bases. This CDR3 comprises 14 residues. CDR1 is DFQATT and CDR2 is SNEGSKA in the germline V gene (reference sequence). V dropped 5 bases and J dropped 6; count of bases not matched to a gene: 9. CDR3 residues: CSALTGVRGNEQFF. The DNA of the CDR3 is TGCAGTGCTCTGACAGGGGTAAGGGGCAATGAGCAGTTCTTC.

This clonotype appeared many times. The rearrangement joins TRBV20-1 to TRBJ2-5; tentatively, D is TRBD1 or TRBD2 (5 bases each). The V gene lost 4 bases and the J gene lost 2 bases, with 8 bases spanning the gap. The CDR3 has 12 amino acids. CDR1 is DFQATT and CDR2 is SNEGSKA in the germline V gene (reference sequence). The CDR3 here is CSANGAQETQYF. CDR3 sequence (DNA): TGCAGTGCTAACGGGGCTCAAGAGACCCAGTACTTC.

This clonotype was seen many times. J is TRBJ1-1 and V is TRBV5-1, with 8 positions matching TRBD1. Germline CDR1 SGHRS, CDR2 YFSETQ. V shed 0 bases and J 5 bases; nucleotides not matched to a gene: 6. The CDR3 is made up of 15 amino acids. The CDR3 nucleotides are TGCGCCAGCAGCTTGGCCCAGGGGGCGTTAACTGAAGCTTTCTTT. This translates into CASSLAQGALTEAFF.

The chain carries TRBV24-1 and TRBJ2-1; tentatively, D is TRBD2 (7 bases). The CDR3 loop spans 14 amino acids. The ends were cut back, 6 bases at V and 4 bases at J, with 12 bases in the middle. The germline CDR1 and CDR2 sequences are KGHDR and SFDVKD. The CDR3 region is CATSRGGVYNEQFF. CDR3 DNA sequence: TGTGCCACCAGTAGGGGGGGCGTTTACAATGAGCAGTTCTTC.

This clonotype occurred many times. This chain connects TRBV6-1 to TRBJ2-7; 10 nucleotides match TRBD2. The germline V gene has CDR1 MNHNS and CDR2 SASEGT. The CDR3 spans 14 residues. The J segment lost 3 bases and the V segment lost 6 bases, leaving 5 bases of the junction unmatched. CDR3 DNA sequence: TGTGCCAGCAGCTCACTAGCGGGGAGCTACGAGCAGTACTTC. It encodes CASSSLAGSYEQYF.

The chain has TRBV30 and TRBJ2-1; 12 nucleotides line up with TRBD2. Germline V gives CDR1 GTSNPN, CDR2 SVGIG (reference sequence). The CDR3 extends over 16 amino acids. V dropped 3 bases and J dropped 7; count of bases not matched to a gene: 10. CDR3 sequence (DNA): TGTGCCTGGAGGGATCTAGCGGGAGGGCTGTTGAATGAGCAGTTCTTC. Residues: CAWRDLAGGLLNEQFF. Supplemented by reference TRBV30 and TRBJ2-1, the full variable domain reads SQTIHQWPATLVQPVGSPLSLECTVEGTSNPNLYWYRQAAGRGLQLLFYSVGIGQISSEVPQNLSASRPQDRQFILSSKKLLLSDSGFYLCAWRDLAGGLLNEQFFGPGTRLTVL.

The chain links TRBV7-2 to TRBJ2-1, with D possibly being TRBD1 or TRBD2 (5 bases each). V was cut by 4 bases and J by 2 bases, with 12 bases left in between. The CDR3 sequence is 15 residues long. Germline loops: CDR1 SGHTA, CDR2 FQGNSA. In nucleotides, the CDR3 is TGTGCCAGCAGCTCTAAGCAGGGACCCTACAATGAGCAGTTCTTC. It specifies CASSSKQGPYNEQFF. The full variable domain, in which reference TRBV7-2 and TRBJ2-1 provide the parts outside the CDR3, is GAGVSQSPSNKVTEKGKDVELRCDPISGHTALYWYRQSLGQGLEFLIYFQGNSAPDKSGLPSDRFSAERTGGSVSTLTIQRTQQEDSAVYLCASSSKQGPYNEQFFGPGTRLTVL.

The chain carries TRBV6-1 and TRBJ1-2; the D is unclear. V was clipped by 7 bases and J by 5 bases, with 20 bases between them. This CDR3 comprises 15 residues. From germline, CDR1 is MNHNS and CDR2 SASEGT. The CDR3 loop reads CASKHLVGHVYGYTF. The CDR3 bases are TGTGCCAGCAAGCATTTGGTGGGTCACGTATATGGCTACACCTTC.

This clonotype was detected a few times. The chain carries TRBV7-9 and TRBJ1-3; D perhaps matches TRBD1 (5 bases). Looked up from germline, CDR1 is SEHNR and CDR2 is FQNEAQ (reference sequence). This CDR3 has 16 amino acids. Trimming removed 4 bases at V and 5 bases at J, with 18 bases between. The CDR3 sequence: CASSSVESQERNTIYF. CDR3 sequence (DNA): TGTGCCAGCAGCTCCGTAGAGTCACAGGAGAGAAACACCATATATTTT.